A single sample gave rise to the 14 T cell receptor beta chains below, sequenced in a study of human T cells and chemical hapten exposure. Sample time point: patch test 2, 6 weeks after DPC sensitization. Treatment of the sample: therapeutic diphenylcyclopropenone sensitization with weekly scalp DPC. Each CDR3 protein is one row after TCRdb ran MiXCR on the RACE reads. This sample yields approximately 89,000 distinct CDR3 sequences, of which around 6.7% are seen a single time; around 1.3% belongs to the top ten. Sample: whole blood, taken in connection with sensitization to the hapten diphenylcyclopropenone (DPC). The source is a woman younger than 45 with alopecia areata. Some clones in this sample may be carry-over from other donors' samples.

The chain uses TRBV15 and TRBJ1-1; tentative D call: TRBD1 (6 bases). Germline V gene sequence: CDR1 LNHNV, CDR2 YYDKDF (reference sequence). The CDR3 contains 15 residues. Trimming cost V 1 base and J 1 base, with 10 bases left between them. CDR3 nucleotide sequence: TGTGCCACCAGCAGAGTGACAGGACCGAACACTGAAGCTTTCTTT. Its translation: CATSRVTGPNTEAFF.

As regards this clonotype: A much larger clone differs by one base, so this may be a read error. V usage is TRBV16 and J usage is TRBJ1-1; D is undetermined. CDR1 KGHSY and CDR2 FQNENV come from the germline V gene. The CDR3 has 14 residues. CDR3 loop: CASSQSVANAEAFF. CDR3 sequence (DNA): TGTGCCAGCAGCCAATCGGTCGCGAACGCTGAAGCTTTCTTT.

The table lists this clonotype with many counts. The rearrangement links TRBV20-1 to TRBJ2-1; 11 positions agree with TRBD2. The CDR3 length is 15 residues. J lost 4 bases, V lost 3 bases, and 5 bases had no gene match. Germline V CDR1 and CDR2: DFQATT, SNEGSKA (reference sequence). In DNA form, the CDR3 reads TGCAGTGCTAGTGGCCTAGCGGGGGGATACAATGAGCAGTTCTTC. This sequence encodes CSASGLAGGYNEQFF.

There are a few counts of this clonotype. This chain uses TRBV5-1 with TRBJ2-1; D is ambiguous. Germline CDR1 reads SGHRS; CDR2 reads YFSETQ. The CDR3 is made up of 14 amino acids. V was trimmed by 0 bases and J by 5 bases, leaving 9 bases between them. The CDR3 sequence: CASSLDRPDNEQFF. The DNA of the CDR3 is TGCGCCAGCAGCTTGGACAGACCAGACAATGAGCAGTTCTTC.

Many counts were recorded for this clonotype. This chain links TRBV12-3 or TRBV12-4 with TRBJ2-1, with TRBD2 matching over 7 bases. J gave up 3 bases and V 1 base, and 0 bases lay outside the gene matches. The CDR3 has 14 residues. The CDR3 bases are TGTGCCAGCAGTTTAGGGGGGGGCTACAATGAGCAGTTCTTC. This sequence encodes CASSLGGGYNEQFF.

This clonotype was counted many times. The chain has TRBV3-1 and TRBJ2-3; D is unresolved. The germline CDR1 and CDR2 sequences are LGHDT and YNNKEL (reference sequence). The CDR3 totals 15 residues. Trimming cost V 3 bases and J 0 bases, with 10 bases left between them. CDR3 in amino acids: CASSQRGRSTDTQYF. For the CDR3, the DNA is TGTGCCAGCAGCCAGCGTGGGCGTAGCACAGATACGCAGTATTTT.

This clonotype was found a few times. The genes are TRBV5-4 and TRBJ1-2, with unresolved D. Trimming took 0 bases from V and 4 from J, leaving 10 bases between them. The germline gives CDR1 SGHNT, CDR2 YYREEE (reference sequence). The CDR3 length is 14 residues. CDR3 coding DNA: TGTGCCAGCAGCTTGGGTGGGGTTGTCTATGGCTACACCTTC. The encoded protein is CASSLGGVVYGYTF.

In the case of this clonotype: With a much larger clone just one base away, this may be a read error. The chain employs TRBV6-5 and TRBJ1-1, with 9 bases that match TRBD1. Per germline, CDR1 MNHEY and CDR2 SVGAGI. This CDR3 is built from 15 residues. The CDR3 DNA sequence: TGTGCCTGCAGTTCCTTCGGGACAGGGACGTTTGAAGCTTTCTTT. This sequence encodes CACSSFGTGTFEAFF.

V and J are TRBV12-3 or TRBV12-4 and TRBJ1-1; the D gene is possibly TRBD1 (5 bases). The V end lost 10 bases, the J end lost 6 bases, and 6 bases lay between the germline ends. This CDR3 spans 9 amino acids. The CDR3 DNA sequence: TGTGCCACAGGGTCTGAAGCTTTCTTT. Translation: CATGSEAFF.

This clonotype was seen ten or more times. The rearrangement joins TRBV7-8 to TRBJ2-7, with 8 bases aligning to TRBD2. The CDR3 runs to 16 residues. J was trimmed by 4 bases and V by 2 bases; bases with no gene match: 10. Germline values: CDR1 SGHVS, CDR2 FQNEAQ. The CDR3 DNA sequence: TGTGCCAGCAGCTTATATCTGCGGGGGGCCACTTACGAGCAGTACTTC. It specifies CASSLYLRGATYEQYF.

This chain uses TRBV29-1 with TRBJ1-2, with 8 nucleotides matching TRBD1. V lost 3 bases and J lost 2; bases outside the gene matches: 5. In germline, CDR1 is SQVTM, CDR2 ANQGSEA. The CDR3 is 14 residues long. The DNA for the CDR3 is TGCAGCGTTGACCGGACAGGGACCAACTATGGCTACACCTTC. Translation gives CSVDRTGTNYGYTF.

At least ten counts were recorded for this clonotype. The chain recombines TRBV20-1 with TRBJ2-1, with TRBD2 matching over 14 bases. From germline, CDR1 is DFQATT and CDR2 SNEGSKA (reference sequence). V lost 5 bases to trimming and J lost 12 bases; unmatched junction nucleotides: 0. This CDR3 region has 11 residues. The DNA for the CDR3 is TGCAGTGCTGGGACTAGCGGGGGGCAGTTCTTC. This sequence encodes CSAGTSGGQFF.

V is TRBV20-1 and J is TRBJ1-1; D gene uncertain. V shed 1 base and J shed 1 base, with 13 bases lying between them. Germline CDR1 reads DFQATT; CDR2 reads SNEGSKA (reference sequence). The CDR3 length is 15 residues. The CDR3 region is CSARAPTARNTEAFF. As DNA, the CDR3 is TGCAGTGCTAGAGCCCCCACGGCTCGGAACACTGAAGCTTTCTTT.

This clonotype has a count of ten or more. This chain links TRBV27 with TRBJ1-6; 7 nucleotides match TRBD1. The CDR3 length is 16 residues. CDR1 MNHEY and CDR2 SMNVEV come from the germline V gene (reference sequence). Trimming removed 0 bases from V and 6 bases from J; junction bases left unmatched: 5. The CDR3 sequence: CASSLSKNRGNSPLHF. CDR3 nucleotide sequence: TGTGCCAGCAGTTTATCGAAGAACAGGGGTAATTCACCCCTCCACTTT.